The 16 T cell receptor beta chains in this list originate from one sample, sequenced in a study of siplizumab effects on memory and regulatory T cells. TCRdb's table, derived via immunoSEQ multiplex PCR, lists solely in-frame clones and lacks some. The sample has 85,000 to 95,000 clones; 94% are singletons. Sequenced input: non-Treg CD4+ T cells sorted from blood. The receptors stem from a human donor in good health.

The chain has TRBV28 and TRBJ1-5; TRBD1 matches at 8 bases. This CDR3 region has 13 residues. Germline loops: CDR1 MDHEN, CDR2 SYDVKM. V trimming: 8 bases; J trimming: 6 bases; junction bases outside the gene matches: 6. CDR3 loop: CASRDRMRQPQHF. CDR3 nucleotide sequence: TGTGCCAGCCGGGACAGGATGCGTCAGCCCCAGCATTTT.

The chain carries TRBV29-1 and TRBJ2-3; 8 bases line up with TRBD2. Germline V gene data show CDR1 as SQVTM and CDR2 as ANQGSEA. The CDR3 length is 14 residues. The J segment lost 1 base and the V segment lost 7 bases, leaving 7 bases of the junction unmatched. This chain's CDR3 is CSAREAGGTDTQYF. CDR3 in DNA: TGCAGCGCCAGAGAAGCGGGAGGCACAGATACGCAGTATTTT.

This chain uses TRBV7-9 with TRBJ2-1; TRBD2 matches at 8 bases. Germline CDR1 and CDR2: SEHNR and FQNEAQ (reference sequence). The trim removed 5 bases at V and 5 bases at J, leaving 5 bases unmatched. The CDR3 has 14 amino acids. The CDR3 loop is CASSTGLADNEQFF. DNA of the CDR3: TGTGCCAGCAGCACTGGACTAGCCGACAATGAGCAGTTCTTC.

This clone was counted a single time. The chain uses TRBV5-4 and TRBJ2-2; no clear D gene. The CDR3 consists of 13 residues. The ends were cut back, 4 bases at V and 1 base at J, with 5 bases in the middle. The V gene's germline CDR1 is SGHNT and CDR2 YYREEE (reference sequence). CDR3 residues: CASSPMNTGELFF. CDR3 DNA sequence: TGTGCCAGCAGCCCCATGAACACCGGGGAGCTGTTTTTT.

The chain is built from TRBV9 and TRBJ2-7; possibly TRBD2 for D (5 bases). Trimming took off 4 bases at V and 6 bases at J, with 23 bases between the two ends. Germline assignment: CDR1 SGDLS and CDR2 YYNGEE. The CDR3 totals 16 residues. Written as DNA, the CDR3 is TGTGCCAGCAGCCTATCGTCGTCGCAGTTCCTAGCCGAGCAGTACTTC. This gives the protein CASSLSSSQFLAEQYF.

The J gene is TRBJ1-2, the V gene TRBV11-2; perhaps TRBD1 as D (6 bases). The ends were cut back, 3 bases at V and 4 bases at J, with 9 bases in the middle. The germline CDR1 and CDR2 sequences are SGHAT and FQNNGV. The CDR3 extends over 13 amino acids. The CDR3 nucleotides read TGTGCCAGCAGCTTGGACAGAAGCTATGGCTACACCTTC. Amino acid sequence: CASSLDRSYGYTF.

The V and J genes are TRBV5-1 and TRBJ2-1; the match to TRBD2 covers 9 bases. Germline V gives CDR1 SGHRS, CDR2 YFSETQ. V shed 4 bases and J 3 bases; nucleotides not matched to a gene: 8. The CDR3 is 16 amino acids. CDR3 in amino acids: CASSPRLAEIYNEQFF. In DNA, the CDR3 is TGCGCCAGCAGCCCACGACTAGCGGAAATCTACAATGAGCAGTTCTTC.

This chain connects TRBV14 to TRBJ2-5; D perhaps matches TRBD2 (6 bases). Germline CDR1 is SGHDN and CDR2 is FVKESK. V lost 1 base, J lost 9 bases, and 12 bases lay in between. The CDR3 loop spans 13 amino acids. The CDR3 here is CASSQGFGGAQYF. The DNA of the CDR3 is TGTGCCAGCAGCCAAGGATTCGGAGGGGCCCAGTACTTC.

The CDR3 sequence: CASSLMQGPVSGNTIYF. The DNA of the CDR3 is TGTGCCAGCAGCTTAATGCAGGGACCAGTCTCTGGAAACACCATATATTTT. The chain joins TRBV7-2 to TRBJ1-3, with a possible D match to TRBD1 (5 bases). V was clipped by 2 bases and J by 0 bases, with 14 bases between them. The CDR3 spans 17 residues. Germline V lookup: CDR1 SGHTA, CDR2 FQGNSA. Variable domain in full (rest from reference TRBV7-2 and TRBJ1-3): GAGVSQSPSNKVTEKGKDVELRCDPISGHTALYWYRQSLGQGLEFLIYFQGNSAPDKSGLPSDRFSAERTGGSVSTLTIQRTQQEDSAVYLCASSLMQGPVSGNTIYFGEGSWLTVV.

The CDR3: CASSRTSGTYEQYF. CDR3 bases: TGTGCCAGCAGCCGGACTAGCGGTACCTACGAGCAGTACTTC. This chain joins TRBV5-6 and TRBJ2-5; 10 bases match TRBD2. TRBJ2-7 matches the DNA end more closely, so the J call is doubtful. CDR1 is SGHDT and CDR2 is YYEEEE in the germline V gene. The CDR3 is 14 amino acids.

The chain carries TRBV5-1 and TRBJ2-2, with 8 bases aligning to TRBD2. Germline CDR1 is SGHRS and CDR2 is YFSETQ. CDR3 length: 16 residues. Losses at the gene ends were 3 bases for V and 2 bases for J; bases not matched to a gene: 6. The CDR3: CASSSGTSTNTGELFF. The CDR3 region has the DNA TGCGCCAGCAGCTCCGGGACTAGTACAAACACCGGGGAGCTGTTTTTT.

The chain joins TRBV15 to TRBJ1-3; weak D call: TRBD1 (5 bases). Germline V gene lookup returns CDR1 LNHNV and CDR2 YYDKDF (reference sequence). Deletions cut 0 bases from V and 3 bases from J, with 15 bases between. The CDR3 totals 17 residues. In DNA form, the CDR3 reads TGTGCCACCAGCAGAGACAGTTCCCTTAGGGGTGGAAACACCATATATTTT. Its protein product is CATSRDSSLRGGNTIYF.

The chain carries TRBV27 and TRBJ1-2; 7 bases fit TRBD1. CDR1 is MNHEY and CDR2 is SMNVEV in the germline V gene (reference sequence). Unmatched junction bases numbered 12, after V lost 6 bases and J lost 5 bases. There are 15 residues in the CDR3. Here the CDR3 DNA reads TGTGCCAGCAGCCGTAGACAGGGCTTAGGATATGGCTACACCTTC. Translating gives CASSRRQGLGYGYTF.

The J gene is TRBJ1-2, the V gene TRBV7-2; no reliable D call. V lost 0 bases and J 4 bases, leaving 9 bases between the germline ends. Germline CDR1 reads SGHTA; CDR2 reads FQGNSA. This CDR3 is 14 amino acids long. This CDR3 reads CASSLAPTGYGYTF. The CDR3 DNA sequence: TGTGCCAGCAGCTTAGCGCCGACTGGCTATGGCTACACCTTC.

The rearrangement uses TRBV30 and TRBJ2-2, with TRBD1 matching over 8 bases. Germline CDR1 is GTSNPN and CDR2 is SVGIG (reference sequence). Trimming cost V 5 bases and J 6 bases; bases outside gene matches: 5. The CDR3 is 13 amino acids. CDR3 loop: CAWRGRGPGELFF. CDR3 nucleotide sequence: TGTGCCTGGCGGGGCAGGGGGCCCGGGGAGCTGTTTTTT.

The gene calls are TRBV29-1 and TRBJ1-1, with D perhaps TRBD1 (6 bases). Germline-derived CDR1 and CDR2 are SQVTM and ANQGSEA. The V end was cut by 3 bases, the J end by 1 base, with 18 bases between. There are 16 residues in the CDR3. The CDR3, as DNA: TGCAGCGTTGAGAGTGGGGGCCCTTTGGGGAACACTGAAGCTTTCTTT. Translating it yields CSVESGGPLGNTEAFF.